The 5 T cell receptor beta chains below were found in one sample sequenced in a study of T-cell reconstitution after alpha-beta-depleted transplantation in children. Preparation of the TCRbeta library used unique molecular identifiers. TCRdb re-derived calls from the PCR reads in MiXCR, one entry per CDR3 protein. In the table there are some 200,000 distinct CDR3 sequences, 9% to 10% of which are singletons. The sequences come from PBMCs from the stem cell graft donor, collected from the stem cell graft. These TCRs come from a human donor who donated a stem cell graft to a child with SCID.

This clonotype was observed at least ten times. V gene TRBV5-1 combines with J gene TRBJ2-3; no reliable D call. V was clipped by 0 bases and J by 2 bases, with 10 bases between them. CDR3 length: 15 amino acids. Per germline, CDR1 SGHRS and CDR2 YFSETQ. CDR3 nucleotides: TGCGCCAGCAGCTTGGTCCCCGGAGTCACAGATACGCAGTATTTT. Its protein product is CASSLVPGVTDTQYF.

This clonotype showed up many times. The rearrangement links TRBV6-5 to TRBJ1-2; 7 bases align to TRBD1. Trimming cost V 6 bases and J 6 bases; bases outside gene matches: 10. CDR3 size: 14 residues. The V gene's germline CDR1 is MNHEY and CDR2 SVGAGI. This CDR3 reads CASRTGQDSHGYTF. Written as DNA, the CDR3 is TGTGCCAGCAGAACCGGACAGGACTCTCATGGCTACACCTTC.

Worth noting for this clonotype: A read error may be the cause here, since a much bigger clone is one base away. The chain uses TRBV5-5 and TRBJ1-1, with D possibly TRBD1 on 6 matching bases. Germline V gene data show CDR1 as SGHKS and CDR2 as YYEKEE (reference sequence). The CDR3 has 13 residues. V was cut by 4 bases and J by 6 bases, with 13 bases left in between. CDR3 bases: TGTGCCAGCAGCCGACAGGCCAACGCTGAAGCTTTCTTT. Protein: CASSRQANAEAFF.

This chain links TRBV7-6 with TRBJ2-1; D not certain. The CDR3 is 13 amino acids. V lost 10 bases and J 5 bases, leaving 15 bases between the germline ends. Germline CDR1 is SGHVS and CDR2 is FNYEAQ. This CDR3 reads CATIGPDHNEQFF. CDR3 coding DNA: TGTGCCACCATTGGACCAGACCACAATGAGCAGTTCTTC.

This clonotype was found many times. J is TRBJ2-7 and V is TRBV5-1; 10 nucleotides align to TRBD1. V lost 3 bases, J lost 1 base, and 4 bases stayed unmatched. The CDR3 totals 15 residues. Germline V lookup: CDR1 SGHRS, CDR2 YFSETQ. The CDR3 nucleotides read TGCGCCAGCAGCTACGGACAGGGGGTATCCTACGAGCAGTACTTC. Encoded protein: CASSYGQGVSYEQYF.